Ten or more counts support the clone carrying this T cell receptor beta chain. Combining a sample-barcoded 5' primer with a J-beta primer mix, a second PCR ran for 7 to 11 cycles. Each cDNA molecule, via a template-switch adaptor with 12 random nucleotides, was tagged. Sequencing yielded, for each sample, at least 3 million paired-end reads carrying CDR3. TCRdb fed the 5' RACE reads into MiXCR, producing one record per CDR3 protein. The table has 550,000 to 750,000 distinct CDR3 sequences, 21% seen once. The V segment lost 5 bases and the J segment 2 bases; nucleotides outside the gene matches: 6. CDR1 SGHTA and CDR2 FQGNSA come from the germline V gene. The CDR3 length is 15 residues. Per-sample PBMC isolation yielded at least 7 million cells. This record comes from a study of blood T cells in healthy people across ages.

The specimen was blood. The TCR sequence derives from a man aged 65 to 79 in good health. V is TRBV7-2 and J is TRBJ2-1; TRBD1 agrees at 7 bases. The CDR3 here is CASSPTGSPYNEQFF. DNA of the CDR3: TGTGCCAGCAGCCCGACAGGGTCCCCCTACAATGAGCAGTTCTTC.